This is a list of T cell receptor beta chains from one sample in a study of cytomegalovirus exposure and HLA in healthy donors. TCRdb keeps only in-frame clones here, not all; method: immunoSEQ multiplex PCR. Here the sample spans approximately 120,000 clones, about 80% being singletons. Sequencing was carried out using PBMCs. Receptor source: a man in his forties or fifties in good health and CMV-seronegative. The CDR3 runs from the conserved cysteine through the conserved F or W. The D gene is left open where the match is weak. A clone size is listed for some rows: how often the clone was seen (once, few, many), or a class if it is expanded.

J gene,V gene,clone size,D gene,CDR3 DNA,CDR3 protein
TRBJ1-1,TRBV19,once,TRBD1,TGTGCCAGTAGTATCCGGCAGGGGGACACTGAAGCTTTCTTT,CASSIRQGDTEAFF
TRBJ1-1,TRBV6-1,once,-,TGTGCCAGCTCAAGCGCCAACACTGAAGCTTTCTTT,CASSSANTEAFF
TRBJ2-1,TRBV6-1,-,-,TGTGCCAGCAATTTGGCATACAATGAGCAGTTCTTC,CASNLAYNEQFF
TRBJ1-2,TRBV6-5,once,-,TGTGCCAGCAGTTCAATTGTAGCTAACTATGGCTACACCTTC,CASSSIVANYGYTF
TRBJ1-5,TRBV7-8,-,-,TGTGCCAGCAGCTTATTGGCGGGGTGGCAGCCCCAGCATTTT,CASSLLAGWQPQHF
TRBJ2-3,TRBV9,-,-,TGTGCCAGCAGCGCGGGAGGGGGCAGCACAGATACGCAGTATTTT,CASSAGGGSTDTQYF
TRBJ2-7,TRBV7-3,-,-,TGTGCCAGCAGCTTAATCGGTTCCTCAAGCGAGCAGTACTTC,CASSLIGSSSEQYF
TRBJ1-6,TRBV27,-,-,TGTGCCAGCAGTGCAGGGGTGAATTCACCCCTCCACTTT,CASSAGVNSPLHF
TRBJ2-3,TRBV4-3,-,-,TGCGCCAGCAGCCAGGGCCACCCAGGCACAGATACGCAGTATTTT,CASSQGHPGTDTQYF
TRBJ2-1,TRBV19,-,-,TGTGCCAGTAGTATAGTGAAAAGGGGAGGTGAGCAGTTCTTC,CASSIVKRGGEQFF
TRBJ2-5,TRBV6-4,-,TRBD1,TGTGCCAGCAGTTCCAGGGACAGGGGAGAGACCCAGTACTTC,CASSSRDRGETQYF
TRBJ2-7,TRBV5-1,-,-,TGCGCCAGCAGCGCGTTCCCTCAGGGCTCCTACGAGCAGTACTTC,CASSAFPQGSYEQYF
TRBJ2-3,TRBV18,-,TRBD1,TGTGCCAGCTCATCCGGGACAGGGATCACAGATACGCAGTATTTT,CASSSGTGITDTQYF
TRBJ2-6,TRBV5-1,-,-,TGCGCCAGCAGCTTGGGTGGGGCGACCGGCTCTGGGGCCAACGTCCTGACTTTC,CASSLGGATGSGANVLTF
TRBJ1-6,TRBV4-1,-,-,TGCGCCAGCAGCCGTGGCCCAGGTGACCTCTCCCTCCACTTT,CASSRGPGDLSLHF
TRBJ1-6,TRBV7-9,-,TRBD1,TGTGCCAGCAGCCTATCTCGGACAGGGGGCTTTGGGAATAATTCACCCCTCCACTTT,CASSLSRTGGFGNNSPLHF
TRBJ1-6,TRBV11-2,few,-,TGTGCCAGCAGCTTAGTTGCGGTGGCAGCTAGGAATTCACCCCTCCACTTT,CASSLVAVAARNSPLHF
TRBJ1-2,TRBV28,-,-,TGTGCCAGCAGTCGAATACAGGGAACCTATGGCTACACCTTC,CASSRIQGTYGYTF
TRBJ2-2,TRBV15,-,-,TGTGCCACCAGCAGAGATCGTATGGGGCGGAACACCGGGGAGCTGTTTTTT,CATSRDRMGRNTGELFF
TRBJ1-5,TRBV6-5,-,-,TGTGCCAGCAGAGACAGGTCGGATCAGCCCCAGCATTTT,CASRDRSDQPQHF
TRBJ1-3,TRBV18,-,TRBD1,TGTGCCAGCTCACCACTTGGGACAGGCTCTGGAAACACCATATATTTT,CASSPLGTGSGNTIYF
TRBJ1-1,TRBV28,-,TRBD1,TGTGCCAGCAGTTCACAGGGGGCATCAGCTTTCTTT,CASSSQGASAFF